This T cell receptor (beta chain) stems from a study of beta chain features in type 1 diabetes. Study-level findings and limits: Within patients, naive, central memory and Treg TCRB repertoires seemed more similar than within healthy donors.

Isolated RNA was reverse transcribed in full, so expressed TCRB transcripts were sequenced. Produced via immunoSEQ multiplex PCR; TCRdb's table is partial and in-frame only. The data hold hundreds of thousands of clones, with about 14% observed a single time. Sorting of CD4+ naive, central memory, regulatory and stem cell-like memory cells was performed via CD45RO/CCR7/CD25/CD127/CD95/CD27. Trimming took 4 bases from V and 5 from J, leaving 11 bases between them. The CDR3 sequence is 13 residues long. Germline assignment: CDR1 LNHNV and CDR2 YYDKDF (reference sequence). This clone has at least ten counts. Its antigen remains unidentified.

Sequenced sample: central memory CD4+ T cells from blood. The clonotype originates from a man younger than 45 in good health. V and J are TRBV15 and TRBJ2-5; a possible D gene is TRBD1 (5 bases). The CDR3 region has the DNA TGTGCCACCAGCACCAGGGTAGAGGAGACCCAGTACTTC. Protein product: CATSTRVEETQYF.